These 14 T cell receptor beta chains came from one sample sequenced in a study of blood T cell repertoires in COVID-19. Assay: immunoSEQ multiplex PCR; the TCRdb copy retains only in-frame clones and omits some. The sample records 250,000 or so clones, roughly 84% being singletons. Sequencing was carried out using peripheral blood. These receptors came from a woman between 40 and 50 years old who had recovered from COVID-19.

The chain recombines TRBV4-1 with TRBJ2-5; maybe TRBD1 (5 bases). Germline loops: CDR1 MGHRA, CDR2 YSYEKL. Trimming took off 1 base at V and 4 bases at J, with 16 bases between the two ends. The CDR3 is 16 amino acids. The CDR3 DNA reads TGCGCCAGCAGCCAAGTCAATCTGCAGGGTGGAGAGACCCAGTACTTC. As protein: CASSQVNLQGGETQYF.

The rearrangement links TRBV20-1 to TRBJ2-7; D might be TRBD2 (5 bases). V lost 6 bases to trimming and J lost 2 bases, with 8 bases between them. Looked up from germline, CDR1 is DFQATT and CDR2 is SNEGSKA (reference sequence). The CDR3 is made up of 11 amino acids. The CDR3 region has the DNA TGCAGTGCCCGGGGTACCTACGAGCAGTACTTC. Translated, it gives CSARGTYEQYF.

V and J are TRBV2 and TRBJ1-6; TRBD1 matches at 7 bases. Per germline, CDR1 SNHLY and CDR2 FYNNEI. The V gene end was trimmed by 4 bases and the J gene end by 5 bases; junction bases not matched to a gene: 14. The CDR3 length is 18 residues. CDR3 loop: CASSVRTGVRSHNSPLHF. The DNA for the CDR3 is TGTGCCAGCAGTGTGCGAACAGGGGTACGGTCTCATAATTCACCCCTCCACTTT.

The V gene is TRBV6-5, the J gene TRBJ1-4; D is perhaps TRBD1 (5 bases). The CDR3 sequence is 15 residues long. The V gene's germline CDR1 is MNHEY and CDR2 SVGAGI. V was pared by 6 bases and J by 4 bases, with 15 bases between. CDR3 region: CASSARGDLNEKLFF. CDR3 DNA sequence: TGTGCCAGCAGCGCCCGGGGGGATCTTAATGAAAAACTGTTTTTT.

The chain's CDR3 is CASTGGLVYEQYF. In nucleotides, the CDR3 is TGTGCCAGCACGGGGGGGCTGGTGTACGAGCAGTACTTC. The rearrangement links TRBV2 to TRBJ2-7, with TRBD2 matching over 8 bases. V lost 7 bases, J lost 4 bases, and 6 bases stayed unmatched. CDR1 and CDR2 (germline): SNHLY, FYNNEI. The CDR3 contains 13 residues.

The V call is TRBV6-1, the J call TRBJ1-4, with D uncertain. V was cut by 2 bases and J by 8 bases, with 12 bases left in between. The CDR3 length is 14 residues. CDR1 and CDR2 (germline): MNHNS, SASEGT. This CDR3 is CASSESRGLEKLFF. Written as DNA, the CDR3 is TGTGCCAGCAGTGAATCTCGAGGTTTAGAAAAACTGTTTTTT.

This chain links TRBV11-3 with TRBJ2-2; D is possibly TRBD1 (5 bases). Germline V CDR1 and CDR2: SGHNT, YENEEA. V dropped 3 bases and J dropped 7 bases, with 15 bases sitting between them. CDR3 length: 15 amino acids. CDR3 sequence: CASSFMAGSSGELFF. The CDR3 DNA reads TGTGCCAGCAGCTTCATGGCAGGGTCGAGCGGGGAGCTGTTTTTT.

The chain is built from TRBV28 and TRBJ1-4; D may be TRBD1 (6 bases). Germline-derived CDR1 and CDR2 are MDHEN and SYDVKM. Trimming shortened V by 5 bases and J by 1 base, and 11 bases separated the two germline ends. There are 15 residues in the CDR3. The CDR3, as DNA: TGTGCCAGCAGTCTACAGGGTGAAACTAATGAAAAACTGTTTTTT. This encodes CASSLQGETNEKLFF.

The chain uses TRBV19 and TRBJ1-1; TRBD1 is a possible D gene (5 bases). With 3 bases removed from V and 9 bases from J, the gap between germline ends came to 8 bases. Per germline, CDR1 LNHDA and CDR2 SQIVND (reference sequence). This CDR3 contains 11 residues. The CDR3 coding sequence is TGTGCCAGTAGTATTGGGGCGAAAGCTTTCTTT. Translation gives CASSIGAKAFF. Drawing the rest from reference TRBV19 and TRBJ1-1, the complete variable domain is DGGITQSPKYLFRKEGQNVTLSCEQNLNHDAMYWYRQDPGQGLRLIYYSQIVNDFQKGDIAEGYSVSREKKESFPLTVTSAQKNPTAFYLCASSIGAKAFFGQGTRLTVV.

The table lists this clone with a few counts. The rearrangement uses TRBV5-1 and TRBJ1-6; D perhaps matches TRBD1 (5 bases). CDR1 and CDR2 from the germline V gene are SGHRS and YFSETQ. The V end was cut by 0 bases, the J end by 6 bases, with 13 bases between. The CDR3 length is 16 residues. The CDR3 sequence is CASSLGGQTSNSPLHF. CDR3 coding DNA: TGCGCCAGCAGCTTGGGAGGACAAACCTCTAATTCACCCCTCCACTTT. Full variable domain (rest looked up from reference TRBV5-1 and TRBJ1-6): KAGVTQTPRYLIKTRGQQVTLSCSPISGHRSVSWYQQTPGQGLQFLFEYFSETQRNKGNFPGRFSGRQFSNSRSEMNVSTLELGDSALYLCASSLGGQTSNSPLHFGNGTRLTVT.

V is TRBV5-1 and J is TRBJ1-6; D remains ambiguous. CDR3 length: 14 residues. Germline V gene sequence: CDR1 SGHRS, CDR2 YFSETQ. Trimming shortened V by 2 bases and J by 4 bases, and 7 bases separated the two germline ends. The CDR3 is CASSFGQYNSPLHF. The CDR3 nucleotides read TGCGCCAGCAGCTTTGGGCAGTATAATTCACCCCTCCACTTT. Variable domain in full (rest from reference TRBV5-1 and TRBJ1-6): KAGVTQTPRYLIKTRGQQVTLSCSPISGHRSVSWYQQTPGQGLQFLFEYFSETQRNKGNFPGRFSGRQFSNSRSEMNVSTLELGDSALYLCASSFGQYNSPLHFGNGTRLTVT.

This clone has a single count. V gene TRBV11-1 combines with J gene TRBJ2-1; 10 bases are a match to TRBD1. J was trimmed by 3 bases and V by 5 bases; bases with no gene match: 4. The CDR3 has 15 amino acids. CDR1 SGHAT and CDR2 FQDESV come from the germline V gene (reference sequence). CDR3 in amino acids: CASSTGQGIYNEQFF. CDR3 DNA: TGTGCCAGCAGCACGGGACAGGGGATCTACAATGAGCAGTTCTTC.

The chain couples TRBV5-1 to TRBJ1-4, with 7 bases lining up with TRBD1. V shed 0 bases and J 12 bases; nucleotides not matched to a gene: 11. CDR1 and CDR2 (germline): SGHRS, YFSETQ. This CDR3 spans 15 amino acids. CDR3 sequence: CASSLEPGQSLQLFF. CDR3 in DNA: TGCGCCAGCAGCTTGGAGCCGGGACAGAGCCTCCAACTGTTTTTT.

The chain is built from TRBV29-1 and TRBJ2-7; tentatively, D is TRBD2 (6 bases). Germline lookup yields CDR1 SQVTM and CDR2 ANQGSEA. The ends were cut back, 1 base at V and 4 bases at J, with 14 bases in the middle. The CDR3 runs 14 residues. The CDR3 sequence is CSVEGSSERYEQYF. The CDR3 DNA is TGCAGCGTTGAAGGTTCTAGCGAAAGATACGAGCAGTACTTC.